A single sample gave rise to the 20 T cell receptor beta chains below, sequenced in a study of glioma-infiltrating T cells. TCR alpha and beta CDR3 regions were amplified from RNA using iRepertoire nested multiplex PCR. TCRdb fed the multiplex PCR reads into MiXCR, producing one record per CDR3 protein. The sample contains a few hundred thousand distinct CDR3 sequences, about 40% of which appear only once. Specimen: glioma tissue, nonneoplastic brain tissue, or PBMCs (not recorded which). Receptors were obtained from a human donor with low-grade glioma or glioblastoma, undergoing nonglioma brain surgery, or in good health (not recorded which).

V usage is TRBV6-1 and J usage is TRBJ1-1; the match to TRBD1 covers 7 bases. The CDR3 contains 15 residues. The germline CDR1 and CDR2 sequences are MNHNS and SASEGT. Germline trimming cut 8 bases from V and 3 bases from J; bases unmatched to any gene: 12. The CDR3 loop reads CASSPGGGWDTEAFF. The CDR3 region has the DNA TGTGCCAGCTCACCAGGGGGGGGATGGGACACTGAAGCTTTCTTT.

Notes on this clonotype: A much larger clone differs by one base, so this may be a read error. The chain employs TRBV28 and TRBJ2-1, with 9 bases lining up with TRBD2. The CDR3 has 15 residues. V dropped 6 bases and J dropped 6; count of bases not matched to a gene: 9. Germline CDR1 reads MDHEN; CDR2 reads SYDVKM. CDR3 sequence: CASRPRTSVFNEQFF. For the CDR3, the DNA is TGTGCCAGCAGACCCCGGACTAGCGTTTTCAATGAGCAGTTCTTC.

This clonotype has ten or more counts. V usage is TRBV20-1 and J usage is TRBJ1-1; TRBD1 might be the D (6 bases). The CDR3 has 13 amino acids. Germline V gives CDR1 DFQATT, CDR2 SNEGSKA (reference sequence). With 5 bases removed from V and 3 bases from J, the gap between germline ends came to 13 bases. The CDR3 region has the DNA TGCAGTGCTGTACAGGGAGGAGACACTGAAGCTTTCTTT. Residues: CSAVQGGDTEAFF.

The chain combines TRBV12-3 or TRBV12-4 with TRBJ2-1; 7 bases match TRBD1. The trim removed 7 bases at V and 6 bases at J, leaving 3 bases unmatched. The CDR3 spans 12 residues. The CDR3 bases are TGTGCCAGCACCAGGGGGACCAATGAGCAGTTCTTC. Amino acid sequence: CASTRGTNEQFF.

Details on this clonotype: Since a much larger clone is just one base distant, this may be a read error. The chain is built from TRBV15 and TRBJ2-3; TRBD1 matches at 9 bases. Germline V gene lookup returns CDR1 LNHNV and CDR2 YYDKDF (reference sequence). The CDR3 loop spans 16 amino acids. In nucleotides, the CDR3 is TGTGCCAGCAGCAGAGGGGGGACAGGGTACACAGATACGCAGTATTTT. Amino acids: CASSRGGTGYTDTQYF.

This clonotype has a count of ten or more. The genes are TRBV20-1 and TRBJ1-6; weak D call: TRBD1 (6 bases). The V gene lost 0 bases and the J gene lost 10 bases, with 13 bases spanning the gap. The CDR3 is made up of 14 amino acids. Germline assignment: CDR1 DFQATT and CDR2 SNEGSKA (reference sequence). CDR3 residues: CSARERHRDSPLHF. The CDR3 coding sequence is TGCAGTGCTAGAGAGCGCCACAGGGACTCACCCCTCCACTTT.

This clonotype was detected ten times or more. Written as DNA, the CDR3 is TGTGCCAGCAGTCCCGACGGTCGGCACTGGCAGTTCTTC. This codes for CASSPDGRHWQFF. The chain links TRBV6-2 or TRBV6-3 to TRBJ2-1; D is unresolved. Germline CDR1 MNHEY, CDR2 SVGEGT. V lost 5 bases to trimming and J lost 12 bases, with 17 bases between them. This CDR3 comprises 13 residues.

This chain connects TRBV2 to TRBJ2-2; D gene unclear. V lost 0 bases to trimming and J lost 0 bases, with 5 bases between them. CDR3 length: 15 amino acids. The V gene's germline CDR1 is SNHLY and CDR2 FYNNEI. DNA for the CDR3: TGTGCCAGCAGTGAAGCTAGGGCGAACACCGGGGAGCTGTTTTTT. Residues: CASSEARANTGELFF. Together with reference TRBV2 and TRBJ2-2, the CDR3 gives the full variable domain: EPEVTQTPSHQVTQMGQEVILRCVPISNHLYFYWYRQILGQKVEFLVSFYNNEISEKSEIFDDQFSVERPDGSNFTLKIRSTKLEDSAMYFCASSEARANTGELFFGEGSRLTVL.

V and J are TRBV25-1 and TRBJ2-5; D gene unclear. The CDR3 totals 13 residues. Germline CDR1 reads MGHDK; CDR2 reads SYGVNS. The ends were cut back, 1 base at V and 4 bases at J, with 7 bases in the middle. The CDR3 protein is CASSELNGETQYF. The CDR3 DNA reads TGTGCCAGCAGTGAATTGAACGGAGAGACCCAGTACTTC.

The gene calls are TRBV10-3 and TRBJ2-7, with 10 bases that match TRBD2. The CDR3 contains 16 residues. V was clipped by 7 bases and J by 2 bases; unmatched bases: 11. CDR1 is ENHRY, CDR2 SYGVKD, per germline. Written as DNA, the CDR3 is TGTGCCATCACGTCCAGCGGGAGGGCTGTCCCCTACGAGCAGTACTTC. Amino acids: CAITSSGRAVPYEQYF.

As regards this clonotype: A read error may account for a junction end that differs from germline. The V call is TRBV6-1, the J call TRBJ1-4, with D unresolved. The CDR3 has 17 amino acids. The V gene's germline CDR1 is MNHNS and CDR2 SASEGT. The CDR3 DNA sequence: TGTGCCAGCAGTGAAAACAGATTCCGTGCAACTAATGAAAAACCGTTTTTT. It yields the protein CASSENRFRATNEKPFF.

This clonotype was observed many times. The chain combines TRBV27 with TRBJ1-6; tentatively, D is TRBD1 (5 bases). V was trimmed by 3 bases and J by 8 bases, leaving 14 bases between them. This CDR3 has 15 amino acids. CDR1 is MNHEY and CDR2 is SMNVEV in the germline V gene (reference sequence). The CDR3 sequence: CASSLGPPPYSPLHF. The CDR3 nucleotides are TGTGCCAGCAGTTTGGGGCCTCCCCCTTATTCACCCCTCCACTTT.

This clonotype occurred many times. The chain is built from TRBV20-1 and TRBJ1-1; D is unclear. V was pared by 0 bases and J by 6 bases, with 11 bases between. Per germline, CDR1 DFQATT and CDR2 SNEGSKA (reference sequence). This CDR3 has 13 amino acids. CDR3 in DNA: TGCAGTGCTAGAGATCACGGGAGGGCTGAAGCTTTCTTT. This sequence encodes CSARDHGRAEAFF.

The genes are TRBV7-2 and TRBJ2-7; TRBD2 agrees at 7 bases. CDR1 and CDR2 (germline): SGHTA, FQGNSA. J gave up 0 bases and V 6 bases, and 8 bases lay outside the gene matches. The length of the CDR3 is 15 residues. The CDR3 region has the DNA TGTGCCAGCAGACCCAGGGAGCGGGGCTCCTACGAGCAGTACTTC. Encoded protein: CASRPRERGSYEQYF.

V gene TRBV11-2 combines with J gene TRBJ2-7; 10 nucleotides line up with TRBD1. V lost 5 bases, J lost 6 bases, and 10 bases stayed unmatched. The CDR3 runs to 15 residues. In germline, CDR1 is SGHAT, CDR2 FQNNGV. Here the CDR3 reads CASSLGGQGSGEQYF. DNA of the CDR3: TGTGCCAGCAGCCTAGGGGGACAGGGGAGCGGCGAGCAGTACTTC.

The V gene is TRBV19, the J gene TRBJ2-1; TRBD2 is a possible D gene (5 bases). The V end lost 4 bases, the J end lost 1 base, and 11 bases lay between the germline ends. The CDR3 consists of 15 residues. Per germline, CDR1 LNHDA and CDR2 SQIVND (reference sequence). The CDR3 bases are TGTGCCAGTAGTAGGACTCAAGGGTCCTACAATGAGCAGTTCTTC. This gives the protein CASSRTQGSYNEQFF.

This clonotype showed up just a few times. The junction departs from the called germline gene at one end, perhaps through a read error. This chain joins TRBV4-1 and TRBJ1-4; TRBD1 might be the D (5 bases). This CDR3 has 12 residues. The germline CDR1 and CDR2 sequences are MGHRA and YSYEKL. CDR3 sequence: CASSDGGTKLFF. CDR3 DNA: TGTGCCAGCAGCGATGGGGGGACGAAACTGTTTTTT.

This clonotype occurred many times. This chain uses TRBV20-1 with TRBJ2-1; TRBD2 aligns across 7 bases. The CDR3 spans 15 residues. J was trimmed by 5 bases and V by 2 bases; bases with no gene match: 9. The germline gives CDR1 DFQATT, CDR2 SNEGSKA (reference sequence). Written as DNA, the CDR3 is TGCAGTGCTAGACTGAAACTAGCGCGGGACAATGAGCAGTTCTTC. Amino acids: CSARLKLARDNEQFF.

Notes on this clonotype: This clone may be a read error of a much larger clone one base away. Likely a read error: the CDR3 ends without its conserved phenylalanine or tryptophan. The chain has TRBV27 and TRBJ2-7; tentatively, D is TRBD1 (6 bases). The CDR3 is 13 amino acids. V was cut by 3 bases and J by 3 bases, with 9 bases left in between. Germline loops: CDR1 MNHEY, CDR2 SMNVEV (reference sequence). The CDR3 spells CASSFGRGYEQYL. CDR3 DNA: TGTGCCAGCAGTTTTGGCAGGGGCTACGAGCAGTACCTC.

As regards this clonotype: Just one base apart from a much larger clone, this may be a read error. The rearrangement joins TRBV6-2 or TRBV6-3 to TRBJ2-7, with a possible D match to TRBD1 (5 bases). Germline V gives CDR1 MNHEY, CDR2 SVGEGT. The length of the CDR3 is 13 residues. Here the CDR3 reads CASSFQGTYKQYF. The CDR3 DNA follows: TGTGCCAGCAGTTTTCAGGGAACCTACAAGCAGTACTTC.